Below, 10 T cell receptor beta chains from the same sample are listed, as sequenced in a study of PD-1 blockade in classical Hodgkin lymphoma. The repertoire was sequenced with immunoSEQ multiplex PCR; TCRdb's copy has only in-frame clones and lacks some. The sample carries more than 85,000 clones, about 93% recorded once. Each and every patient relapsed after autologous stem cell transplantation, and patients got differing brentuximab vedotin exposure. This material consisted of peripheral blood mononuclear cells (PBMCs), taken before the second cycle of nivolumab. The receptor set was obtained from a human donor with classical Hodgkin lymphoma.

The CDR3 loop reads CAWRSGTSGLSSYNEQFF. In DNA form, the CDR3 reads TGTGCCTGGAGATCTGGGACTAGCGGGCTGAGCTCCTACAATGAGCAGTTCTTC. The rearrangement uses TRBV30 and TRBJ2-1, with 12 bases matching TRBD2. CDR1 and CDR2 (germline): GTSNPN, SVGIG (reference sequence). After removal of 3 bases from V and 0 bases from J, the junction contained 9 bases not matched to a gene. The CDR3 consists of 18 residues.

The rearrangement uses TRBV28 and TRBJ1-1; TRBD1 might be the D (5 bases). Germline loops: CDR1 MDHEN, CDR2 SYDVKM. V lost 7 bases, J lost 0 bases, and 21 bases lay in between. This CDR3 spans 17 amino acids. The CDR3 is CASNPPGGPTLNTEAFF. The CDR3 DNA reads TGTGCCAGCAACCCTCCCGGGGGACCTACTTTGAACACTGAAGCTTTCTTT.

J is TRBJ2-2 and V is TRBV18, with no clear D. From germline, CDR1 is KGHSH and CDR2 LQKENI. The V end was cut by 3 bases, the J end by 0 bases, with 2 bases between. This CDR3 comprises 13 residues. CDR3 protein: CASSPANTGELFF. Written as DNA, the CDR3 is TGTGCCAGCTCACCGGCGAACACCGGGGAGCTGTTTTTT.

The chain uses TRBV6-1 and TRBJ1-1, with TRBD1 matching over 9 bases. Germline V gene sequence: CDR1 MNHNS, CDR2 SASEGT. The CDR3 has 15 amino acids. V shed 6 bases and J 8 bases; nucleotides not matched to a gene: 13. The CDR3 reads CASSRTGQGTWEAFF. The CDR3 DNA sequence: TGTGCCAGCAGCCGGACGGGACAGGGAACTTGGGAAGCTTTCTTT.

The V and J genes are TRBV5-4 and TRBJ2-1, with 7 bases fitting TRBD1. The CDR3 runs 15 residues. Germline V lookup: CDR1 SGHNT, CDR2 YYREEE (reference sequence). The V segment lost 2 bases and the J segment 6 bases; nucleotides outside the gene matches: 8. CDR3 in amino acids: CASSFPRGQTNEQFF. CDR3 in DNA: TGTGCCAGCAGCTTTCCCAGGGGACAGACCAATGAGCAGTTCTTC.

The chain is built from TRBV9 and TRBJ2-3; D may match TRBD1 or TRBD2 (5 bases each). Trimming left V 0 bases short and J 4 bases short, with 12 bases between. The CDR3 covers 15 residues. CDR1 SGDLS and CDR2 YYNGEE come from the germline V gene. The CDR3 DNA follows: TGTGCCAGCAGCGTAGCAGGGACGGCCCCAGATACGCAGTATTTT. It specifies CASSVAGTAPDTQYF. Supplemented by reference TRBV9 and TRBJ2-3, the full variable domain reads DSGVTQTPKHLITATGQRVTLRCSPRSGDLSVYWYQQSLDQGLQFLIQYYNGEERAKGNILERFSAQQFPDLHSELNLSSLELGDSALYFCASSVAGTAPDTQYFGPGTRLTVL.

This clone came up once. The chain recombines TRBV5-4 with TRBJ1-1; TRBD1 matches 9 bases. With 0 bases clipped from V and 4 bases from J, the junction kept 7 bases outside the gene matches. This CDR3 region has 16 residues. Germline V gene sequence: CDR1 SGHNT, CDR2 YYREEE (reference sequence). The CDR3 here is CASSLASDRGGTEAFF. The CDR3 DNA sequence: TGTGCCAGCAGCTTGGCGTCGGACAGGGGCGGCACTGAAGCTTTCTTT.

V is TRBV30 and J is TRBJ2-7; D is unclear. Germline CDR1 reads GTSNPN; CDR2 reads SVGIG (reference sequence). There are 16 residues in the CDR3. Trimming left V 5 bases short and J 5 bases short, with 25 bases between. The CDR3 reads CAWHPLGQVDLHEQYF. The CDR3 coding sequence is TGTGCCTGGCACCCACTCGGGCAGGTTGATTTACACGAGCAGTACTTC.

The V call is TRBV18, the J call TRBJ1-2; D is undetermined. The CDR3 runs to 15 residues. Germline V lookup: CDR1 KGHSH, CDR2 LQKENI. Trimming removed 4 bases at V and 6 bases at J, with 18 bases between. The CDR3 region has the DNA TGTGCCAGCTCACAACTAGACCGAGACCGCAATGGCTACACCTTC. It codes for CASSQLDRDRNGYTF.

The chain has TRBV7-8 and TRBJ2-1; D gene uncertain. The CDR3 extends over 13 amino acids. Deletions cut 2 bases from V and 3 bases from J, with 5 bases between. The germline V gene has CDR1 SGHVS and CDR2 FQNEAQ. The CDR3 bases are TGTGCCAGCAGCTTAACCGTCTACAATGAGCAGTTCTTC. The encoded protein is CASSLTVYNEQFF. The full variable domain, in which reference TRBV7-8 and TRBJ2-1 provide the parts outside the CDR3, is GAGVSQSPRYKVAKRGQDVALRCDPISGHVSLFWYQQALGQGPEFLTYFQNEAQLDKSGLPSDRFFAERPEGSVSTLKIQRTQQEDSAVYLCASSLTVYNEQFFGPGTRLTVL.